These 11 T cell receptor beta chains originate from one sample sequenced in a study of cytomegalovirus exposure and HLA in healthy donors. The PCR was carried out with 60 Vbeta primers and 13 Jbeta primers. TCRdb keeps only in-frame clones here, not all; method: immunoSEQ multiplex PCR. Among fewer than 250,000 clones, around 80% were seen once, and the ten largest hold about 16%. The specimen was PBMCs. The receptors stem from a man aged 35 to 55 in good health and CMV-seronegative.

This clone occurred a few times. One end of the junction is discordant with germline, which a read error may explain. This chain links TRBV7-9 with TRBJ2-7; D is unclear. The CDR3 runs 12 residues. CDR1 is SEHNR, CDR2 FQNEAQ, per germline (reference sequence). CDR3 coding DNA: TGTTCCAGCAGCTCGACTTACTACGAGCAGTACTTC. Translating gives CSSSSTYYEQYF.

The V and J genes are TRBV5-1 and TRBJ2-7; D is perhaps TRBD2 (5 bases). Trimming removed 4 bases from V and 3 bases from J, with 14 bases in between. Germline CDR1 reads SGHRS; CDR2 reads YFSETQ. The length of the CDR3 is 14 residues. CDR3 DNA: TGCGCCAGCAGCCTGAACCCCGGGGTCTACGAGCAGTACTTC. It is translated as CASSLNPGVYEQYF.

This chain's CDR3 is CASRTTVMYNEQFF. Written as DNA, the CDR3 is TGTGCCAGCCGAACGACAGTTATGTACAATGAGCAGTTCTTC. The V call is TRBV27, the J call TRBJ2-1, with TRBD1 as a possible D gene (5 bases). V was clipped by 8 bases and J by 4 bases, with 15 bases between them. This CDR3 spans 14 amino acids. Germline-derived CDR1 and CDR2 are MNHEY and SMNVEV (reference sequence).

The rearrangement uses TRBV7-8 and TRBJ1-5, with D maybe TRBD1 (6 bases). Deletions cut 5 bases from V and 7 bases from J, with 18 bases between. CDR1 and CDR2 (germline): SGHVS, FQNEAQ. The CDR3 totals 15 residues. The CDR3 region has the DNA TGTGCCAGCAGCCGTGACAGGTTCATGGGACAGCCCCAGCATTTT. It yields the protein CASSRDRFMGQPQHF.

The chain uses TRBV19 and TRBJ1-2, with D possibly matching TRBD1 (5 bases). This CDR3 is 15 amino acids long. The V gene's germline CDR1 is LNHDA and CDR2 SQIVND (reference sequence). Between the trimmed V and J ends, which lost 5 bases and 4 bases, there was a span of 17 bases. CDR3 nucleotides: TGTGCCAGTAGTCCCCAGGGTCAGGCGGTCTATGGCTACACCTTC. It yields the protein CASSPQGQAVYGYTF.

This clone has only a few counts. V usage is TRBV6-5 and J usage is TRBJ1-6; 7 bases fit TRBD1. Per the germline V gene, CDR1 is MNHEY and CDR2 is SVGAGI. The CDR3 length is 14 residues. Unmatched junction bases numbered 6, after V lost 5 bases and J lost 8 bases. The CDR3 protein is CASSRQGSDSPLHF. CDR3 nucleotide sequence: TGTGCCAGCAGTAGACAGGGTTCGGATTCACCCCTCCACTTT.

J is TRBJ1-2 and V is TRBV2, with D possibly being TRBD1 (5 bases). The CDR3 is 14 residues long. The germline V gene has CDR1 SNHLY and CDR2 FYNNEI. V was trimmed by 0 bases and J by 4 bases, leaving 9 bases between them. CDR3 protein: CASSEARGGYGYTF. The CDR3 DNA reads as TGTGCCAGCAGTGAAGCGAGGGGAGGCTATGGCTACACCTTC.

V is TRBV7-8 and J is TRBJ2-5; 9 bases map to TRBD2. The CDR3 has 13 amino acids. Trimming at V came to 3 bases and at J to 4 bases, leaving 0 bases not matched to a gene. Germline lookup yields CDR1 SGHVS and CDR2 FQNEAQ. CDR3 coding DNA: TGTGCCAGCAGCTTTAGCGGGGGAGAGACCCAGTACTTC. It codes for CASSFSGGETQYF. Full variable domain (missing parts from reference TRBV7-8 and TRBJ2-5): GAGVSQSPRYKVAKRGQDVALRCDPISGHVSLFWYQQALGQGPEFLTYFQNEAQLDKSGLPSDRFFAERPEGSVSTLKIQRTQQEDSAVYLCASSFSGGETQYFGPGTRLLVL.

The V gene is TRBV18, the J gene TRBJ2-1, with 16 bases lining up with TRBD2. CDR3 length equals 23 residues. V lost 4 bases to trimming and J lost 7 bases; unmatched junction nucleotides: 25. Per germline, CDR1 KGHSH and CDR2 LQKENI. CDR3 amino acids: CASSQSGTGGNGTSGRALNEQFF. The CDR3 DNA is TGTGCCAGCTCACAATCCGGGACAGGGGGTAACGGGACTAGCGGGAGGGCGCTAAATGAGCAGTTCTTC.

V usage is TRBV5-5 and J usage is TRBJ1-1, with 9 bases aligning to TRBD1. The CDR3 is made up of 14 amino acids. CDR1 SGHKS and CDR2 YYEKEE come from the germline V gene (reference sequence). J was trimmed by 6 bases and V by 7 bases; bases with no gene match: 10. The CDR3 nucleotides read TGTGCCAGCGCATTACAGGGGGCGCGGGCTGAAGCTTTCTTT. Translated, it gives CASALQGARAEAFF.

The CDR3: CASSLLGAPNTGELFF. The CDR3 nucleotides read TGCGCCAGCAGCTTGCTGGGGGCTCCGAACACCGGGGAGCTGTTTTTT. The rearrangement links TRBV5-1 to TRBJ2-2; possible D gene TRBD1, 6 bases. Per germline, CDR1 SGHRS and CDR2 YFSETQ. With 1 base removed from V and 0 bases from J, the gap between germline ends came to 10 bases. CDR3 length: 16 residues.